These T cell receptor beta chains were read from a single sample in a study of tumor-infiltrating lymphocytes in primary liver carcinoma. Via MiXCR, TCRdb re-called the multiplex PCR reads, giving one row per CDR3 protein. Of some 190,000 distinct CDR3 sequences listed, 50% to 75% are singletons. The sequenced sample consisted of peripheral blood. These receptors were collected from a man aged 35-49 years with primary liver carcinoma and hepatitis B virus infection. CDR3s include the opening cysteine and the closing phenylalanine or tryptophan. The D gene is left open where the match is weak. Only part of the rows carry a size: once, few, many, or a class if the clone is expanded.

V	D	J	size	length	DNA	CDR3
TRBV6-5	.	TRBJ1-3	.	16	TGTGCCAGCAGTCGTAATCCCATGCGGACTGGAAACACCATATATTTT	CASSRNPMRTGNTIYF
TRBV4-1	.	TRBJ2-3	.	15	TGCTCCAGCAGCCTGGGCTCTCTCGGGAGAAATACGCAGTATTTT	CSSSLGSLGRNTQYF
TRBV5-5	.	TRBJ2-1	.	15	TGTGCCAGCAGCTTGTGGGGGGCTTCCTACAAAGAGCAGTTCTTC	CASSLWGASYKEQFF
TRBV6-6	.	TRBJ2-2	.	14	TGTGCCAGCAGTTACACCGTAGGGACCGGGGACCTGTTTTTT	CASSYTVGTGDLFF
TRBV11-2	.	TRBJ1-2	.	13	TGTGCCAACATCCCAAGCCTATCGGGTGGCTACACCTTC	CANIPSLSGGYTF
TRBV4-1	TRBD1	TRBJ1-4	.	16	TGCGCCAGCAGCCAAACTCCGGGACAGGGCACGGAAAAACTGTTTTTT	CASSQTPGQGTEKLFF
TRBV28	TRBD2	TRBJ2-1	.	16	TGTGCCAGCAGTTCAACCGGGACTAGCAGCCACAATGAGCAGTTCTTC	CASSSTGTSSHNEQFF
TRBV6-5	.	TRBJ1-1	.	15	TGTGCCAGCAGTTACACAGGGTCAGGGAACACTGAAGCTTTCTTT	CASSYTGSGNTEAFF
TRBV7-3	.	TRBJ1-6	.	15	TGTGCCAGCAGCTTATTGGGCCAGGGTAGTTCACCCCTCCACTTT	CASSLLGQGSSPLHF
TRBV4-1	.	TRBJ2-5	.	15	TGCGCCAGCAGCCAAGACGACGGTCAACAAGAGACCCAGTACTTC	CASSQDDGQQETQYF
TRBV28	.	TRBJ2-4	.	15	TGTGCCAGCAGCACAGGTATTGTAGCCAAAAACATTCAGTACTTC	CASSTGIVAKNIQYF
TRBV11-2	.	TRBJ2-1	.	13	TGTGCCAGCAGCTCAGCAGGTATGAATGAGCAATTCTTC	CASSSAGMNEQFF
TRBV11-2	TRBD2	TRBJ2-3	.	17	TGTGCCAGCAGCGCTACCCCTAGCGGGAGGTCCACAGATATGCAGTATTTT	CASSATPSGRSTDMQYF
TRBV11-2	TRBD1	TRBJ2-7	.	15	TGTGCCAGCAGCCCCAGGGCGGGACAGGCAGTCGAGCAGTACTTC	CASSPRAGQAVEQYF
TRBV10-3	TRBD1	TRBJ2-1	.	12	TGTGCCATCAGGGGGACAGGGGGCAAAGGTTTCTTC	CAIRGTGGKGFF
TRBV12-3/TRBV12-4	TRBD1	TRBJ2-1	.	15	TGTGCCAGCAGCCAAGGACAGGGGACCTACAATGAGCAGTTCTTC	CASSQGQGTYNEQFF
TRBV19	.	TRBJ2-7	.	14	TGTGCCAGTAGTATTCGGGGCAGTTCCAACGAGCAGTACTTC	CASSIRGSSNEQYF
TRBV11-2	.	TRBJ2-1	many	14	TGTGCCAGCAGCTTAGGGACCCGTGGTGATGAGCAGTTCTTC	CASSLGTRGDEQFF
TRBV7-2	TRBD2	TRBJ2-1	.	15	TGTGCCAGCAGCCTGTCTAGCGGGAGTGTAAATGAGCAGTTCTTC	CASSLSSGSVNEQFF
TRBV28	.	TRBJ2-7	.	15	TGTGCCAGCACTCCCTGGGGGGACAGAGGGGACGAGCAGTACTTC	CASTPWGDRGDEQYF
TRBV6-6	.	TRBJ2-5	few	12	TGTGCCAGCAGTTATGGCCCGGAGACCCAGTACTTC	CASSYGPETQYF
TRBV11-2	TRBD2	TRBJ2-1	.	14	TGTGCCAGCAGCCCTAGGACTAGCAGCGCTGAACAGTTCTTC	CASSPRTSSAEQFF
TRBV11-2	.	TRBJ2-7	.	17	TGTGCCAGCAGCCCCGTAGACCGCAGGGACATTACCTACGAACAGTACTTC	CASSPVDRRDITYEQYF
TRBV29-1	TRBD2	TRBJ2-5	.	19	TGCAGCGTTGACCCAGGGGGCCTGACTAGCGGGGAGTACCAAGAGACCCAGTACTTC	CSVDPGGLTSGEYQETQYF
TRBV11-2	.	TRBJ2-7	.	15	TGTGCCAGCAGCCCACGGGACGACAACTCCTACGAGCACTACTTC	CASSPRDDNSYEHYF
TRBV14	.	TRBJ1-1	few	13	TGTGCCAGCAGCTACGAATGGAGCACTGAAGCTTTCTTT	CASSYEWSTEAFF
TRBV29-1	TRBD2	TRBJ2-7	few	13	TGCAGCGCTACTAGCGGGCTGGACTACGAGCAGTACTTC	CSATSGLDYEQYF
TRBV6-5	.	TRBJ2-3	many	13	TGTGCCAGCAGTTATCCCGGGACAGATACGCAGTATTTT	CASSYPGTDTQYF
TRBV5-6	.	TRBJ1-2	.	15	TGTGCCAGCAACTTGCCGGGGCCTTCTAACTATGGCTACACCTTC	CASNLPGPSNYGYTF
TRBV5-7	.	TRBJ1-1	few	14	TGTGCCAGCAGTTCCCTTTACGTGGGATTAGAAGCTTTCTTT	CASSSLYVGLEAFF
TRBV11-1	TRBD2	TRBJ2-1	.	15	TGTGCCAGCAGCCCCGGGACTAGCGTTTACGATCAGCAGTTCTTC	CASSPGTSVYDQQFF
TRBV6-1	.	TRBJ1-2	.	15	TGTGCCAGCACCGAACCGGGACCGACGCAGGAAGGCTACACCTTC	CASTEPGPTQEGYTF
TRBV28	.	TRBJ2-7	.	13	TGTGCCAGCAGTTTAGCGGCTGCCTACGAGCAGTACTTC	CASSLAAAYEQYF
TRBV28	.	TRBJ1-2	.	20	TGTGCCAGCACTTCGACCGGGATAGGGGGAACCCCCGACTCCCTCTATGGCTACACCTTC	CASTSTGIGGTPDSLYGYTF
TRBV7-8	TRBD2	TRBJ2-3	once	17	TGTGCCAGCAGCTTGCGGCCGGGAGGGCCTGGCACAGATACGCAGTATTTT	CASSLRPGGPGTDTQYF
TRBV5-5	TRBD2	TRBJ2-3	.	14	TGTGCCAGCAGCTTGGGACTAGCGGGAGATACGCAGTATTTT	CASSLGLAGDTQYF
TRBV11-2	.	TRBJ1-2	.	14	TGTGCCATCAGCTCTCCCCATACAGGGCAGCGCTACACCTTT	CAISSPHTGQRYTF
TRBV6-6	.	TRBJ2-3	.	14	TGTACCAGCAACGGGGGAGTCGATGCAGATACGCAGTATTTT	CTSNGGVDADTQYF
TRBV11-2	.	TRBJ2-1	.	14	TGTGCCAGAAGCGCCAAACTCGGATTAATAGAGCAGTTCTTC	CARSAKLGLIEQFF
TRBV12-3/TRBV12-4	.	TRBJ1-5	.	16	TGTGCCAGCAGTCCGGCGGGAGGCAGGGGATTCCAGCCCCAGCATTTT	CASSPAGGRGFQPQHF
TRBV28	.	TRBJ2-2	once	16	TGTGCCAGCAGTTTCGGGCAGGGTGCGAACACCGGGGAGCTGTTTTTT	CASSFGQGANTGELFF
TRBV12-3/TRBV12-4	.	TRBJ2-7	.	15	TGTGCCAGCAGTGCTCGCGGAGCGGAGTCCTACGAGCAGTACTTC	CASSARGAESYEQYF
TRBV13	.	TRBJ2-3	.	13	TGTGCCAGCAGCTTAGTCAACACAGATACGCAGTATTTT	CASSLVNTDTQYF
TRBV11-2	.	TRBJ2-3	many	13	TGTGCCAGCAGCGGGCCCGGCACAGATACGCAGTATTTT	CASSGPGTDTQYF
TRBV6-5	.	TRBJ2-3	.	17	TGTGCCAGCAGTTACTCGAGCGCAGGCGGAAGCACAGATACGCAGTATTTT	CASSYSSAGGSTDTQYF